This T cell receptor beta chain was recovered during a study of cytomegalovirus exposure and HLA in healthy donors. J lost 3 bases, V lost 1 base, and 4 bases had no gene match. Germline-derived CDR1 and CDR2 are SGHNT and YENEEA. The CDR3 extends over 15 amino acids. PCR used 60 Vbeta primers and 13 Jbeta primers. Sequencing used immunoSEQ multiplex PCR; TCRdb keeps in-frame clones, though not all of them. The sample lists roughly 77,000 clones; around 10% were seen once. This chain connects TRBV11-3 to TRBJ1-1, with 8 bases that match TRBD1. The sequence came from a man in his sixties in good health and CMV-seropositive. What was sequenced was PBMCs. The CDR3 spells CASSLGTGTDTEAFF. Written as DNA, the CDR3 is TGTGCCAGCAGCTTAGGGACAGGGACAGACACTGAAGCTTTCTTT.